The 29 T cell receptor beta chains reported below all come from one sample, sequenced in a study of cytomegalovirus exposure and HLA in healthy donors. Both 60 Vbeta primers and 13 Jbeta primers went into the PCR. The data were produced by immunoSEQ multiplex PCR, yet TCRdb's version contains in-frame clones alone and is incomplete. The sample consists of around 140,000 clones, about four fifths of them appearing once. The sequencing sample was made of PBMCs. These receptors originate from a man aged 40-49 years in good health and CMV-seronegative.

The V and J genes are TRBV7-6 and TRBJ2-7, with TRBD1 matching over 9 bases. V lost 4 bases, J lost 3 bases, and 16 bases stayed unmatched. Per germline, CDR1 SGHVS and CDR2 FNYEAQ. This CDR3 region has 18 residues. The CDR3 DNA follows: TGTGCCAGCAGCTCCGAGAAAACAGGGGGCGGTCTGGGCTACGAGCAGTACTTC. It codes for CASSSEKTGGGLGYEQYF.

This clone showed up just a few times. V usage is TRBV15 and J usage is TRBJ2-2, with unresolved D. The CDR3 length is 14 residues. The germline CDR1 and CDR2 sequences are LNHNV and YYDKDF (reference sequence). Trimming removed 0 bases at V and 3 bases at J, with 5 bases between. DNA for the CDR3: TGTGCCACCAGCAGAGATCTGTACACCGGGGAGCTGTTTTTT. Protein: CATSRDLYTGELFF. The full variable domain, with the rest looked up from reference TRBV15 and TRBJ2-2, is DAMVIQNPRYQVTQFGKPVTLSCSQTLNHNVMYWYQQKSSQAPKLLFHYYDKDFNNEADTPDNFQSRRPNTSFCFLDIRSPGLGDTAMYLCATSRDLYTGELFFGEGSRLTVL.

CDR3 loop: CASSYSTGNSPLHF. CDR3 bases: TGTGCCAGCAGTTACTCGACAGGGAATTCACCCCTCCACTTT. The chain employs TRBV6-6 and TRBJ1-6, with TRBD1 identical over 7 bases. Germline V gene lookup returns CDR1 MNHNY and CDR2 SVGAGI (reference sequence). The CDR3 is 14 amino acids. With V trimmed by 0 bases and J by 7 bases, 0 bases remained unmatched.

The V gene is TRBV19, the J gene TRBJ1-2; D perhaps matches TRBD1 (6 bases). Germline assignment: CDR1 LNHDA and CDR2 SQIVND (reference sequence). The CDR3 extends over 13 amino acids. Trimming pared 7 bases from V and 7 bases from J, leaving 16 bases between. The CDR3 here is CASTLGGVGGYTF. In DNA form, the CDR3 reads TGTGCCAGTACCTTAGGGGGAGTTGGTGGCTACACCTTC.

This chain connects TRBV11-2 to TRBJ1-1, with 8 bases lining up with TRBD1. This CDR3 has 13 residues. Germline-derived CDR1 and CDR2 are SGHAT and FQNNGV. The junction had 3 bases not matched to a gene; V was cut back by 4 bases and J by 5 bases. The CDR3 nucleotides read TGTGCCAGCAGCTCGACAGGGGATACTGAAGCTTTCTTT. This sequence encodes CASSSTGDTEAFF.

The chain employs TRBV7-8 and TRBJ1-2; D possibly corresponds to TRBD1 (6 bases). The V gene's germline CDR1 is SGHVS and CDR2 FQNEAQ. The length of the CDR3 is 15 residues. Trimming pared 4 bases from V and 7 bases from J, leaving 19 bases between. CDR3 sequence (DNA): TGTGCCAGCAGCTCCCAGGACAGATCCCAGGTTGGCTACACCTTC. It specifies CASSSQDRSQVGYTF.

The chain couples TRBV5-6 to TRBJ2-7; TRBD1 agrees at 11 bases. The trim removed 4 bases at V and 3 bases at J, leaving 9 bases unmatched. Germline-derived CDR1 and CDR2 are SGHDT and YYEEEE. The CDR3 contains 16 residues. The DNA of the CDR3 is TGTGCCAGCAGCCCAGAGCCGGGACAGGGGGTCTACGAGCAGTACTTC. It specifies CASSPEPGQGVYEQYF.

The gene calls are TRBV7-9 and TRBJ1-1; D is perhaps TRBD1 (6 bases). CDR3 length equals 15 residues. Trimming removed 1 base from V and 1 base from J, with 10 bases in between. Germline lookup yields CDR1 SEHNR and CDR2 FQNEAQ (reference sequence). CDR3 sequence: CASSLGRTANTEAFF. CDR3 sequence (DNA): TGTGCCAGCAGCTTAGGTAGGACAGCGAACACTGAAGCTTTCTTT.

CDR3 nucleotides: TGTGCCAGCAGCTTAGAGGGACTAGCGGGGAGATACGAGCAGTACTTC. It translates to CASSLEGLAGRYEQYF. The rearrangement uses TRBV11-2 and TRBJ2-7; 13 bases map to TRBD2. CDR3 length: 16 residues. The J segment lost 4 bases and the V segment lost 0 bases, leaving 3 bases of the junction unmatched. Germline V lookup: CDR1 SGHAT, CDR2 FQNNGV.

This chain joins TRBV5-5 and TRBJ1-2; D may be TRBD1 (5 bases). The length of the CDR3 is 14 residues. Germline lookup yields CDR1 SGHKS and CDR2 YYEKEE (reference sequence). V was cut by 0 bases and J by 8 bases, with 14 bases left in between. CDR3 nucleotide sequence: TGTGCCAGCAGCTTGGGGGCAGGGAATTTGGGCTACACCTTC. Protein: CASSLGAGNLGYTF.

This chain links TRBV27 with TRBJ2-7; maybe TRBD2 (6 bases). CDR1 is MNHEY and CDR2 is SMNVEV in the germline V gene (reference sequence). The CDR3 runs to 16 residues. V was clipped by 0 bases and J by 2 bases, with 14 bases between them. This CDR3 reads CASSLSTGTVTYEQYF. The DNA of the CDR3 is TGTGCCAGCAGTTTATCTACGGGGACTGTAACCTACGAGCAGTACTTC.

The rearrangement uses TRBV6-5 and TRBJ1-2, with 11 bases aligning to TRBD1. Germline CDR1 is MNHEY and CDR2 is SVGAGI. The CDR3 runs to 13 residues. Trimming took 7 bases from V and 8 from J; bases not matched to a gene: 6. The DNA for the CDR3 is TGTGCCAGCAAGCGGGACAGGGGGGGAGGCTACACCTTC. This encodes CASKRDRGGGYTF.

In nucleotides, the CDR3 is TGCGCCAGCAGCTGGGCTTGGAGCGGGGCCGCAGATACGCAGTATTTT. Translated: CASSWAWSGAADTQYF. The chain carries TRBV5-1 and TRBJ2-3; 7 bases line up with TRBD2. CDR1 and CDR2 from the germline V gene are SGHRS and YFSETQ. The CDR3 runs 16 residues. Trimming at V came to 3 bases and at J to 4 bases, leaving 11 bases not matched to a gene.

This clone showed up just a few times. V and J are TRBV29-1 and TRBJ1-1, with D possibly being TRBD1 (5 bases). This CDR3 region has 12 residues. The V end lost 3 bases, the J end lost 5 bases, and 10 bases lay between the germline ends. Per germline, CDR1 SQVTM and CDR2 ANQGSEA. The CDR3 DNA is TGCAGCGTTGACAGGGAGGGGACTGAAGCTTTCTTT. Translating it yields CSVDREGTEAFF.

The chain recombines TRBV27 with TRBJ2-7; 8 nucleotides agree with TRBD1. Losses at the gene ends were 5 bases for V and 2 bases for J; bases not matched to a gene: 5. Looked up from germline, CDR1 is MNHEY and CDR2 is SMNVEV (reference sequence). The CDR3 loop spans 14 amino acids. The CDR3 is CASSDRGGTYEQYF. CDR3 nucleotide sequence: TGTGCCAGCAGTGACAGGGGTGGTACCTACGAGCAGTACTTC.

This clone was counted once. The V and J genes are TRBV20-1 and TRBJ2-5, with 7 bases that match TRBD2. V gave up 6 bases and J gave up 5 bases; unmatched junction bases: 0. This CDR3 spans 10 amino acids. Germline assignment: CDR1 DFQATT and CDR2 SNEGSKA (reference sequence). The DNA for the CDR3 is TGCAGTGCGGGAGGGGAGACCCAGTACTTC. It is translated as CSAGGETQYF.

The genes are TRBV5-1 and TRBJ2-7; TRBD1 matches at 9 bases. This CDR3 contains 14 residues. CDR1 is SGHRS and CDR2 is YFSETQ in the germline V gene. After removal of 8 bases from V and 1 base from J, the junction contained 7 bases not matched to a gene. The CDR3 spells CASSTGGKSYEQYF. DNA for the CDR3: TGCGCCAGTTCTACAGGGGGCAAATCCTACGAGCAGTACTTC.

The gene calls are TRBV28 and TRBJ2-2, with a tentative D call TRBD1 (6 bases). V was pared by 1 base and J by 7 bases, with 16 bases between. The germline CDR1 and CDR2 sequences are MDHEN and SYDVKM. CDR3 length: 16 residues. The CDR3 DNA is TGTGCCAGCAGTTTATTCGGCAGGGGATCGGGCGGGGAGCTGTTTTTT. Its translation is CASSLFGRGSGGELFF.

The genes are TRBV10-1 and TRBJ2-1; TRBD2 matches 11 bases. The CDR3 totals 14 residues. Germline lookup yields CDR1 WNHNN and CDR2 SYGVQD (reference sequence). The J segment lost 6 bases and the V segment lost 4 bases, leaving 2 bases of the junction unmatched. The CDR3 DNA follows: TGCGCCAGCAGTGGAGGGACTAGCGGCAATGAGCAGTTCTTC. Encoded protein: CASSGGTSGNEQFF.

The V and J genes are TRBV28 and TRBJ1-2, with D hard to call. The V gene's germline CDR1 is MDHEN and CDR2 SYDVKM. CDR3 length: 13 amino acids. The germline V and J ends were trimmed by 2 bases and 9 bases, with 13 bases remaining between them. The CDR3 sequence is CASSLTDSISYTF. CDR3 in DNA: TGTGCCAGCAGTTTAACCGACTCTATTAGCTACACCTTC.

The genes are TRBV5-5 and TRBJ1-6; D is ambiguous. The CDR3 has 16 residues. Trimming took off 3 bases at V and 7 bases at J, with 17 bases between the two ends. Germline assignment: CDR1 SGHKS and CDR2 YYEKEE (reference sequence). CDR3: CASSSLAEGANSPLHF. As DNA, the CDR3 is TGTGCCAGCAGCTCCCTCGCGGAGGGTGCCAATTCACCCCTCCACTTT.

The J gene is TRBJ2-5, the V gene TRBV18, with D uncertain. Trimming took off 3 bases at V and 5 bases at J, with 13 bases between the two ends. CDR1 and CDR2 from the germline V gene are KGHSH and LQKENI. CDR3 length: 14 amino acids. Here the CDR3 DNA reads TGTGCCAGCTCACCCTCAGGATTACGGGAGACCCAGTACTTC. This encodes CASSPSGLRETQYF.

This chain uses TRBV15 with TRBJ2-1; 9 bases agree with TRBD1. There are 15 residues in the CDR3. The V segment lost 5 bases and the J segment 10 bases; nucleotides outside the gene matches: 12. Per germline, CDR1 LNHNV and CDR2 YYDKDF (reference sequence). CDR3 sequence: CATSPGTGWGWEQFF. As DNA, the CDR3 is TGTGCCACCAGCCCCGGGACAGGGTGGGGCTGGGAGCAGTTCTTC. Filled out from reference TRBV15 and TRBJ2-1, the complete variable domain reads DAMVIQNPRYQVTQFGKPVTLSCSQTLNHNVMYWYQQKSSQAPKLLFHYYDKDFNNEADTPDNFQSRRPNTSFCFLDIRSPGLGDTAMYLCATSPGTGWGWEQFFGPGTRLTVL.

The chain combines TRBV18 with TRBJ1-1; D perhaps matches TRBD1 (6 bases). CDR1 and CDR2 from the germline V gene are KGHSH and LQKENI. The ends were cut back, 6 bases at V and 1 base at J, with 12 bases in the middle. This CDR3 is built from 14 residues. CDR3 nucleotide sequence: TGTGCCAGCTCCCCAACAGGGACGAACACTGAAGCTTTCTTT. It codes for CASSPTGTNTEAFF.

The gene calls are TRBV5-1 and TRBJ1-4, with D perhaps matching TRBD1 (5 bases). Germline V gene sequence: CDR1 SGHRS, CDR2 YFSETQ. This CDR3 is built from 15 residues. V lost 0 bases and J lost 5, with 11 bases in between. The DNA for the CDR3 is TGCGCCAGCAGCTTGGGGGGCGGCGCCAATGAAAAACTGTTTTTT. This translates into CASSLGGGANEKLFF.

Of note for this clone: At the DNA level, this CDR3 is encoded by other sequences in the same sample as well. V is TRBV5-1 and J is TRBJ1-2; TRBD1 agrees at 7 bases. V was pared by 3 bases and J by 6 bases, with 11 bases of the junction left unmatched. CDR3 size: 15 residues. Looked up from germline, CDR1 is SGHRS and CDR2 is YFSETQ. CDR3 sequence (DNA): TGCGCCAGCAGCTACCCAGGACAGGTGGCGCATGGCTACACCTTC. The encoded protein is CASSYPGQVAHGYTF. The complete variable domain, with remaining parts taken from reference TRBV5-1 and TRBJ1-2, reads KAGVTQTPRYLIKTRGQQVTLSCSPISGHRSVSWYQQTPGQGLQFLFEYFSETQRNKGNFPGRFSGRQFSNSRSEMNVSTLELGDSALYLCASSYPGQVAHGYTFGSGTRLTVV.

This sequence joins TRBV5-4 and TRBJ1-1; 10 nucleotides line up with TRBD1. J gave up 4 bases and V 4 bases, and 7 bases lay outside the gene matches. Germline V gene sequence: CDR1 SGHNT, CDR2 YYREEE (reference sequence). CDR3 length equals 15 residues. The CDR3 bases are TGTGCCAGCAGCCCCGCCCGGACAGGGGGCACTGAAGCTTTCTTT. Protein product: CASSPARTGGTEAFF.

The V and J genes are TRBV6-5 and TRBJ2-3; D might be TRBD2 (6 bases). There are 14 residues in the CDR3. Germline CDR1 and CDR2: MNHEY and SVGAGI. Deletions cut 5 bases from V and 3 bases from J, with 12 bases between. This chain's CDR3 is CASSKRRGTDTQYF. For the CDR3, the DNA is TGTGCCAGCAGTAAGAGGCGGGGAACAGATACGCAGTATTTT.

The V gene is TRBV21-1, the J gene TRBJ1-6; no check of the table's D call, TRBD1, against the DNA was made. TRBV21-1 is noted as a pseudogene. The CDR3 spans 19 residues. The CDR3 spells CASSKAPPEAPKGDSPLHF. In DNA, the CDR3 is TGTGCCAGCAGCAAAGCCCCACCAGAGGCCCCGAAAGGGGATTCACCCCTCCACTTT.